In this sample, the clone carrying this T cell receptor beta chain turned up many times. The antigen is not known. V lost 4 bases and J lost 5, with 15 bases in between. The CDR3 is 15 amino acids. Germline V gene sequence: CDR1 MNHEY, CDR2 SVGAGI. This record belongs to a study of T cells after posttransplantation cyclophosphamide. Findings of the study overall: Recipient CMV seropositivity and CMV reactivation strongly tracked TRB clonality. Later blood repertoires were often dominated by clones from the donor CD8+ memory compartment. Skin or GI-infiltrating T cells shared few TRB sequences with blood.

Treatment was busulfan-fludarabine conditioning, a marrow graft, and cyclophosphamide on days +3 and +4. The data were produced by immunoSEQ multiplex PCR, yet TCRdb's version contains in-frame clones alone and is incomplete. In total the sample includes over 10,000 clones, none of them seen once. The TCR originated in a female patient in her 40s who received an allogeneic stem cell transplant from an unrelated donor, was CMV-positive, and had acute GVHD only. The T cells may come from the graft donor. V usage is TRBV6-5 and J usage is TRBJ1-5, with D perhaps matching TRBD1 (5 bases). The specimen was PBMCs, collected after allogeneic stem cell transplant with posttransplant cyclophosphamide. CDR3 residues: CASSLIGGGDQPQHF. CDR3 coding DNA: TGTGCCAGCAGTTTAATCGGGGGAGGTGATCAGCCCCAGCATTTT.